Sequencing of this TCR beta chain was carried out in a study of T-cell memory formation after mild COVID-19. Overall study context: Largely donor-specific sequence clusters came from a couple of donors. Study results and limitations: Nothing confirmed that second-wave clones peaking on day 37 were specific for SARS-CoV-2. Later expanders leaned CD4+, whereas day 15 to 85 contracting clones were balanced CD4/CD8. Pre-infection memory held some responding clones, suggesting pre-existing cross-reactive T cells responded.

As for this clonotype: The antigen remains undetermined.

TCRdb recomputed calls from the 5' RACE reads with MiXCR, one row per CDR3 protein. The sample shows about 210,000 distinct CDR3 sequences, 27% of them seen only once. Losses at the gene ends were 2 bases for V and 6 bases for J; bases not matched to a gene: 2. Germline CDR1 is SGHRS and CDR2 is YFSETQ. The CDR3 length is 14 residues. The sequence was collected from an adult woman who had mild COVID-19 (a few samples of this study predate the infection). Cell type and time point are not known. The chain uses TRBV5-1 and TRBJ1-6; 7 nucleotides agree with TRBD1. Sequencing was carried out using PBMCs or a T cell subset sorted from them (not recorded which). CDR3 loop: CASSFGTVNSPLHF. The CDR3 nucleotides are TGCGCCAGCAGCTTTGGGACAGTTAATTCACCCCTCCACTTT.